This T cell receptor (beta chain) was captured in a study of control samples from healthy donors and cancer patients. Looked up from germline, CDR1 is MNHEY and CDR2 is SVGAGI. V lost 7 bases to trimming and J lost 7 bases, with 11 bases between them. The CDR3 runs 12 residues. The protocol was immunoSEQ multiplex PCR, while the TCRdb copy is restricted to in-frame clones and leaves out a portion. The sample shows approximately 89,000 clones, more than 75% of them seen only once. The clonotype was recovered from a man aged 30-40 years in good health. Sample: blood. This chain links TRBV6-5 with TRBJ2-1, with D uncertain. Here the CDR3 reads CASKKQSNEQFF. The CDR3 DNA sequence: TGTGCCAGCAAGAAGCAATCGAATGAGCAGTTCTTC.